This TCR beta chain was captured by sequencing in a study of blood T cells in healthy people across ages (dated by TCRdb to about 2015). As for the study more broadly: In model experiments, roughly one uniquely barcoded TCR beta cDNA molecule per two T cells was captured by template switching. Using deep sequencing normalized with unique cDNA molecular identifiers, the study measured how TCR beta repertoire diversity changes with age. Four age groups were formed from the donors: young (average approximately 15 years), middle-aged (less than 40), aged (approximately 60) and long-lived (less than 85). Donors of different ages were randomly distributed across sequencing lanes to avoid experimental bias. The study analyzed two additional independent replicas of 1 million unique cDNA reads from the same blood draw for two donors, one aged 18 to 30 and one aged 80 or older.

As to this clonotype: What antigen it recognizes has not been identified. No much larger clone exists at a distance of one base, and base qualities are not known.

Systemically healthy Caucasian individuals from Russia, 39 in total and aged roughly 6 to 95 years, were included as donors. Roughly 10 milliliters of peripheral blood were collected from each donor into EDTA-treated Vacutainer tubes. Ficoll-Paque density-gradient centrifugation was used to isolate PBMCs, with at least 6.5 million per sample. Total RNA, at least 6 micrograms per sample, was extracted from PBMCs with Trizol reagent. Naive CD45RAhigh/CD27high T cell percentages were measured by flow cytometry on a PBMC aliquot from every donor. V is reduced by 6 bases and J by 7 bases, leaving a spacing of 10 bases between them. The CDR3, cysteine through phenylalanine, is 12 amino acids long. Kept here is only the CDR3 DNA, which spans 36 bases and is read in frame from base 1. The germline V gene specifies MNHEY as CDR1 and SVGEGT as CDR2. The library came from 5' RACE. The instrument given in TCRdb is Illumina HiSeq 2500. A second 7 to 11 cycle PCR used a sample-barcoded 5' primer and a J-beta primer mix. Each TCR beta cDNA molecule received a unique molecular identifier from a template-switch 5' adaptor carrying 12 random nucleotides. Each sample yielded at least 3 million CDR3-containing paired-end reads. First-strand cDNA was synthesized from all RNA with the Mint cDNA synthesis kit, primed by a TRBC-specific oligonucleotide. All cDNA was treated with uracil-DNA glycosylase and then went through a first 18-cycle PCR with the universal primers M1SS and BC2_uni_R. In the authors' own workflow: Normalization of each sample was performed by random selection of 1 million high-quality reads, each carrying a distinct molecular identifier. Instead of being binned into consensus sequences, reads that shared molecular identifiers were thrown out. CDR3 identification, clonotype clustering and error correction used MiTCR with a Q25 quality threshold and the strictest error-elimination algorithm. A nonparametric unseen species model using Euler transformation provided a lower-bound estimate of total TCR beta diversity. The public reads were reanalyzed by TCRdb: fastp trimming at Q25, MiXCR alignment, in-frame beta chains only. Each CDR3 protein appears once, grouped with its most common genes and DNA. These V and J calls derive from TCRdb rather than the authors' analysis. This sample has 550,000 to 600,000 distinct CDR3 sequences in its table, and 27% of those were observed once. Less than 20% of the sample is in the top ten clones.

Beyond this particular receptor, the publication reports: Observed TCR beta diversity per million T cells fell roughly linearly with age, and a significant reduction was already apparent by age around 40. Since profiling was done on bulk unsorted PBMCs, naive and antigen-experienced compartments could not be conclusively compared. Total diversity estimates from one million sequenced T cells were considered lower bounds and underestimates. Compared with the aged group, the long-lived group had more naive CD4+ T cells, fewer expanded clones and increased TCR diversity, a pattern suggesting age selection. Because the CMV infection status of the donors was unknown, age-related changes in expanded clonotypes may potentially have been confounded. The percentage of naive T cells measured by flow cytometry correlated strongly with observed TCR beta diversity.

Sequencing used blood. The rearrangement combines TRBV6-2 or TRBV6-3 with TRBJ2-1; TRBD1 is possibly the D segment (5 matching bases). This TCR derives from a woman in her seventies in good health. The DNA is as follows: TGTGCCAGCAGGGGCAGGGTTAATGAGCAGTTCTTC. It codes for CASRGRVNEQFF.